One and the same sample provided the 29 T cell receptor beta chains below, sequenced in a study of T cells expressing NK-cell markers. TCRdb reprocessed the 5' RACE reads, with one entry per CDR3 protein and no DNA. This sample's table has over 350,000 distinct CDR3 sequences. The sample consisted of blood T cells: a sorted CD56 or NKG2C T cell subset, CD4+ or CD8+ T cells, or bulk PBMC T cells (not recorded which). The receptors were sampled from a woman in her fifties or sixties in good health.

J is TRBJ2-7 and V is TRBV12-3 or TRBV12-4; the TRBD2 assignment by TCRdb is unverifiable without DNA. CDR3 length: 15 amino acids. The CDR3 loop is CASSYRGGVSYEQYF.

The chain links TRBV6-5 to TRBJ2-5; the D call from TCRdb, TRBD2, cannot be confirmed without DNA. Germline V gene data show CDR1 as MNHEY and CDR2 as SVGAGI. The CDR3 is 16 residues long. This chain's CDR3 is CASSYSPSGYQETQYF.

The gene calls are TRBV4-1 and TRBJ2-4; TCRdb returns TRBD2, unconfirmable since there is no DNA. Germline-derived CDR1 and CDR2 are MGHRA and YSYEKL. The CDR3 has 17 residues. CDR3: CASSQVREVLAKNIQYF.

CDR3 region: CASSLTSARFNEQFF. V gene TRBV7-3 combines with J gene TRBJ2-1; the TRBD2 assignment by TCRdb is unverifiable without DNA. Germline-derived CDR1 and CDR2 are SGHTA and FQGTGA. CDR3 length: 15 amino acids.

The chain joins TRBV10-2 to TRBJ2-3; TCRdb picks TRBD1, but there is no DNA to check that call. The CDR3 has 17 amino acids. Germline CDR1 WSHSY, CDR2 SAAADI. CDR3 residues: CASSDPRDKGGTDTQYF.

The chain combines TRBV7-9 with TRBJ2-1. Germline V lookup: CDR1 SEHNR, CDR2 FQNEAQ (reference sequence). The CDR3 is 14 amino acids. This CDR3 reads CASSLEATSNEQFF.

The rearrangement uses TRBV10-3 and TRBJ2-1; TCRdb indicates TRBD2, and absent DNA this call remains unverified. Germline loops: CDR1 ENHRY, CDR2 SYGVKD. CDR3 length: 15 residues. This CDR3 is CAISQLAGGRHEQFF.

The chain employs TRBV29-1 and TRBJ2-1; TCRdb calls TRBD2, which cannot be checked without DNA. Germline lookup yields CDR1 SQVTM and CDR2 ANQGSEA. The CDR3 length is 15 residues. The chain's CDR3 is CSVVTSGGFYNEQFF.

This chain connects TRBV7-9 to TRBJ2-5. The CDR3 runs 13 residues. CDR1 and CDR2 (germline): SEHNR, FQNEAQ (reference sequence). This CDR3 reads CASTLWDPETQYF.

The chain links TRBV6-5 to TRBJ2-1; checking the TCRdb D call of TRBD1 is not possible without DNA. Germline V gene lookup returns CDR1 MNHEY and CDR2 SVGAGI. The CDR3 runs 12 residues. The CDR3 sequence: CASKGTDNEQFF.

This sequence joins TRBV29-1 and TRBJ2-7. This CDR3 spans 14 amino acids. CDR1 is SQVTM, CDR2 ANQGSEA, per germline. The CDR3 sequence is CSCIGLTSSYEQYF.

The V call is TRBV12-5, the J call TRBJ2-7. CDR3 size: 17 residues. CDR1 and CDR2 from the germline V gene are LGHNT and FRNRAP. The CDR3 region is CASGLVRRGRITYEQYF.

The chain recombines TRBV5-1 with TRBJ2-5; TCRdb proposes TRBD1, but this gene call is untestable without DNA. The CDR3 has 14 residues. The V gene's germline CDR1 is SGHRS and CDR2 YFSETQ. The CDR3 here is CASSLAGALWTQYF.

The V call is TRBV12-3 or TRBV12-4, the J call TRBJ2-3. This CDR3 has 18 residues. Here the CDR3 reads CASSLARKVPQGLDTQYF.

The chain couples TRBV24-1 to TRBJ2-6; with no DNA, the TCRdb D assignment of TRBD1 cannot be verified. The CDR3 totals 14 residues. The V gene's germline CDR1 is KGHDR and CDR2 SFDVKD. CDR3: CATSDGGSSNVLTF.

The CDR3 loop reads CASSQTLAGPYNEQFF. V usage is TRBV4-1 and J usage is TRBJ2-1; TCRdb's D call of TRBD2 is untestable without DNA. This CDR3 has 16 residues. Germline-derived CDR1 and CDR2 are MGHRA and YSYEKL.

This chain uses TRBV5-1 with TRBJ2-1; with no DNA, the TCRdb D assignment of TRBD2 cannot be verified. Germline CDR1 reads SGHRS; CDR2 reads YFSETQ. The CDR3 totals 11 residues. CDR3 region: CASSLGRAQFF.

The chain is built from TRBV5-4 and TRBJ2-2. Germline V lookup: CDR1 SGHNT, CDR2 YYREEE (reference sequence). This CDR3 comprises 12 residues. Here the CDR3 reads CASSLWAGELFF.

The chain recombines TRBV27 with TRBJ1-2; the D gene TCRdb calls, TRBD1, cannot be checked with no DNA. CDR1 and CDR2 from the germline V gene are MNHEY and SMNVEV (reference sequence). This CDR3 spans 14 amino acids. CDR3 in amino acids: CASRMTGSQGGYTF.

The J gene is TRBJ2-2, the V gene TRBV2; the TCRdb D gene call, TRBD2, has no DNA to confirm it. CDR1 SNHLY and CDR2 FYNNEI come from the germline V gene. This CDR3 is 13 amino acids long. CDR3 sequence: CASRGTLLGELFF.

The V and J genes are TRBV29-1 and TRBJ1-4; TCRdb proposes TRBD1, but this gene call is untestable without DNA. This CDR3 contains 15 residues. The V gene's germline CDR1 is SQVTM and CDR2 ANQGSEA. CDR3 residues: CSVRFGTATNEKLFF.

CDR3 residues: CASSHGRGLAGPGELFF. The V gene is TRBV7-9, the J gene TRBJ2-2; TCRdb proposes TRBD2, but this gene call is untestable without DNA. This CDR3 contains 17 residues. Germline loops: CDR1 SEHNR, CDR2 FQNEAQ (reference sequence). The variable domain in full, with the rest retrieved from reference TRBV7-9 and TRBJ2-2, is DTGVSQNPRHKITKRGQNVTFRCDPISEHNRLYWYRQTLGQGPEFLTYFQNEAQLEKSRLLSDRFSAERPKGSFSTLEIQRTEQGDSAMYLCASSHGRGLAGPGELFFGEGSRLTVL.

This sequence joins TRBV20-1 and TRBJ2-2; TCRdb's D gene call, TRBD2, goes unchecked for lack of DNA. The CDR3 loop spans 17 amino acids. The germline gives CDR1 DFQATT, CDR2 SNEGSKA (reference sequence). The CDR3 region is CSARPPSSGANTGELFF.

The CDR3: CASSGQGSGETQYF. The rearrangement uses TRBV13 and TRBJ2-5; TCRdb's assignment of TRBD1 cannot be checked, as there is no DNA. The CDR3 is 14 residues long. Germline V lookup: CDR1 PRHDT, CDR2 FYEKMQ (reference sequence).

The rearrangement uses TRBV6-1 and TRBJ2-7; there is no DNA to check the TCRdb D call of TRBD2. The length of the CDR3 is 17 residues. Germline V gives CDR1 MNHNS, CDR2 SASEGT. CDR3 sequence: CASSDIRLAGTIYEQYF.

The rearrangement links TRBV5-1 to TRBJ2-1. This CDR3 has 13 residues. Per germline, CDR1 SGHRS and CDR2 YFSETQ. This CDR3 reads CASSLGGMDEQFF.

This chain links TRBV5-1 with TRBJ2-2; TCRdb outputs TRBD2, but without DNA this stays unchecked. The CDR3 sequence is 15 residues long. The germline V gene has CDR1 SGHRS and CDR2 YFSETQ. CDR3: CASSSGTVGTGELFF.

The genes are TRBV4-1 and TRBJ2-1. Germline loops: CDR1 MGHRA, CDR2 YSYEKL. The CDR3 length is 13 residues. The CDR3 loop is CASSPHVSVEQFF.

The chain links TRBV6-1 to TRBJ1-1. Germline V CDR1 and CDR2: MNHNS, SASEGT. This CDR3 is 12 amino acids long. The CDR3 spells CASRIVGLEAFF.